This T cell receptor beta chain was identified in a study of CD8+CD57+ T cells in acquired aplastic anemia. Across the study: Recorded DNA amounts for sorted CD4+ and CD8+ cells had an average of 3.2 ug. Approximately 11 million reads were obtained on average for healthy donor CD4+ cells.

With 5 bases removed from V and 7 bases from J, the gap between germline ends came to 20 bases. The CDR3 is 15 residues long. In regard to this clonotype: No antigen is known for it.

Points from the study as a whole: Overlapping CD8+ CDR3 repertoires of patients and controls contained some 30 shared sequences. Statistical testing detected no significant gap in CD8+ Simpson's diversity between patients and controls.

Genomic DNA constituted the template upon which TCR beta VDJ and CDR3 profiling was performed. Via MiXCR, TCRdb re-called the reads, giving one row per CDR3 protein. This sample has hundreds of thousands of distinct CDR3 sequences, with approximately 70% found just once. The receptor was isolated from a human donor in good health, serving as a control. The genes are TRBV12-3 or TRBV12-4 and TRBJ2-5; D gene ambiguous. The sequencing input was sorted CD4+, CD8+, or CD8+CD57+ T cells (not recorded which) from PBMCs. The DNA of the CDR3 is TGTGCCAGCAGTCAAAATTCCTTTATCAAAGGGACCCAGTACTTC. It specifies CASSQNSFIKGTQYF.